Below, 27 T cell receptor beta chains from the same sample are listed, as sequenced in a study of blood T cell repertoires in COVID-19 (TCRdb year 2020). Libraries were built with the immunoSEQ multiplex PCR assay. In its TCRdb copy, this immuneACCESS table keeps in-frame sequences only and misses some clones. Where compared with another copy, unresolved V genes explain less than half of these, and the others have no known cause. This sample comprises 90,000 or so clones, 86% of them detected only once. In total, the top ten clones hold approximately 8% of the sample. Sequencing was performed on peripheral blood. The receptors here all came from a man aged 50 or older with active COVID-19.

V usage is TRBV24-1 and J usage is TRBJ1-2; 12 bases fit TRBD1. Germline V lookup: CDR1 KGHDR, CDR2 SFDVKD. J was trimmed by 8 bases and V by 4 bases; bases with no gene match: 4. The CDR3 sequence is 14 residues long. Here the CDR3 DNA reads TGTGCCACCAGTGAAGTCGGGACAGGGGGCGGCTACACCTTC. Translating it yields CATSEVGTGGGYTF.

The chain combines TRBV9 with TRBJ1-4; D call uncertain. CDR3 length: 16 residues. The germline V gene encodes CDR1 SGDLS and CDR2 YYNGEE. V gave up 0 bases and J gave up 3 bases, with 12 bases separating them. The CDR3 DNA reads as TGTGCCAGCAGCGTAGGGGAGGCAGGCTCTAATGAAAAACTGTTTTTT. Its translation is CASSVGEAGSNEKLFF.

The genes are TRBV9 and TRBJ1-1; 8 nucleotides align to TRBD1. The CDR3 runs to 12 residues. Trimming cost V 2 bases and J 7 bases; bases outside gene matches: 1. Germline CDR1 is SGDLS and CDR2 is YYNGEE. The CDR3 sequence: CASSVDRGEAFF. CDR3 in DNA: TGTGCCAGCAGCGTTGACAGGGGTGAAGCTTTCTTT.

The rearrangement links TRBV7-2 to TRBJ1-4; D call uncertain. Trimming removed 8 bases at V and 0 bases at J, with 10 bases between. From germline, CDR1 is SGHTA and CDR2 FQGNSA. This CDR3 has 14 amino acids. CDR3 nucleotides: TGTGCCAGCCGGAGATATGCAACTAATGAAAAACTGTTTTTT. Translation: CASRRYATNEKLFF. The whole variable domain, filled in from reference TRBV7-2 and TRBJ1-4, reads GAGVSQSPSNKVTEKGKDVELRCDPISGHTALYWYRQSLGQGLEFLIYFQGNSAPDKSGLPSDRFSAERTGGSVSTLTIQRTQQEDSAVYLCASRRYATNEKLFFGSGTQLSVL.

The chain is built from TRBV15 and TRBJ1-5; no definite D call. The CDR3 totals 14 residues. Germline V gene data show CDR1 as LNHNV and CDR2 as YYDKDF (reference sequence). V was cut by 8 bases and J by 0 bases, with 11 bases left in between. The CDR3 DNA reads as TGTGCCACCCACGACTCCTATAGCAATCAGCCCCAGCATTTT. This encodes CATHDSYSNQPQHF.

The chain is built from TRBV3-1 (or the pseudogene TRBV3-2) and TRBJ1-1; the match to TRBD1 covers 7 bases. The V segment lost 3 bases and the J segment 4 bases; nucleotides outside the gene matches: 5. The CDR3 has 14 residues. CDR1 is LGHDT, CDR2 YNNKEL, per germline (reference sequence). The CDR3 reads CASSHPDRATEAFF. CDR3 nucleotide sequence: TGTGCCAGCAGCCACCCCGACAGGGCCACTGAAGCTTTCTTT.

The V gene is TRBV24-1, the J gene TRBJ2-1, with 11 nucleotides matching TRBD2. Trimming cost V 3 bases and J 9 bases; bases outside gene matches: 12. This CDR3 is 17 amino acids long. Germline CDR1 and CDR2: KGHDR and SFDVKD. The CDR3 sequence: CATSDTSGSSPIGEQFF. CDR3 nucleotide sequence: TGTGCCACCAGTGATACTAGCGGGAGTTCCCCAATAGGTGAGCAGTTCTTC.

This clone was seen a few times. This sequence joins TRBV5-5 and TRBJ2-7; no clear D gene. The CDR3 spans 12 residues. The V gene lost 0 bases and the J gene lost 4 bases, with 5 bases spanning the gap. Germline V gene lookup returns CDR1 SGHKS and CDR2 YYEKEE (reference sequence). CDR3 amino acids: CASSLADYEQYF. CDR3 in DNA: TGTGCCAGCAGCTTGGCAGATTACGAGCAGTACTTC.

The rearrangement links TRBV29-1 to TRBJ2-5; D remains unclear. The germline CDR1 and CDR2 sequences are SQVTM and ANQGSEA. The CDR3 consists of 13 residues. Trimming cost V 6 bases and J 5 bases, with 16 bases left between them. The CDR3 sequence: CSVSPTPAETQYF. CDR3 DNA: TGCAGCGTATCCCCGACCCCAGCGGAGACCCAGTACTTC.

This clone was seen only a few times. In DNA form, the CDR3 reads TGTGCCAGCAGGACAGGGTATTCCTACGAGCAGTACTTC. Amino acid sequence: CASRTGYSYEQYF. The rearrangement joins TRBV7-8 to TRBJ2-7, with 7 bases lining up with TRBD1. CDR1 is SGHVS and CDR2 is FQNEAQ in the germline V gene. V was clipped by 6 bases and J by 1 base; unmatched bases: 3. The CDR3 has 13 amino acids.

The rearrangement links TRBV4-3 to TRBJ2-2; 11 bases match TRBD2. V shed 7 bases and J 7 bases; nucleotides not matched to a gene: 8. CDR1 and CDR2 (germline): LGHNA, YSLEER. The CDR3 has 15 amino acids. The CDR3 DNA is TGCGCCAGCACGGAACTAGCGGGAGATGGCGGGGAGCTGTTTTTT. Protein sequence: CASTELAGDGGELFF.

In its sample, this clone was seen once. The chain uses TRBV5-4 and TRBJ2-3; 9 bases line up with TRBD2. Germline loops: CDR1 SGHNT, CDR2 YYREEE (reference sequence). The CDR3 runs to 16 residues. The V segment lost 4 bases and the J segment 5 bases; nucleotides outside the gene matches: 11. The CDR3 DNA sequence: TGTGCCAGCAGCCCAGAGAGCGGGGGGTTAGTAGATACGCAGTATTTT. It yields the protein CASSPESGGLVDTQYF. Full variable domain (outside the CDR3, taken from reference TRBV5-4 and TRBJ2-3): ETGVTQSPTHLIKTRGQQVTLRCSSQSGHNTVSWYQQALGQGPQFIFQYYREEENGRGNFPPRFSGLQFPNYSSELNVNALELDDSALYLCASSPESGGLVDTQYFGPGTRLTVL.

This clone appeared a single time. The chain uses TRBV5-1 and TRBJ2-7; D possibly corresponds to TRBD2 (5 bases). V lost 0 bases and J 0 bases, leaving 10 bases between the germline ends. CDR3 length: 15 residues. Looked up from germline, CDR1 is SGHRS and CDR2 is YFSETQ. This chain's CDR3 is CASSLDGISSYEQYF. CDR3 DNA: TGCGCCAGCAGCTTGGACGGGATAAGCTCCTACGAGCAGTACTTC.

The chain couples TRBV9 to TRBJ1-2; possible D gene TRBD1, 5 bases. Between the trimmed V and J ends, which lost 0 bases and 3 bases, there was a span of 15 bases. The CDR3 has 16 residues. Germline V gene sequence: CDR1 SGDLS, CDR2 YYNGEE. Here the CDR3 DNA reads TGTGCCAGCAGCGTAGGGACATCTGGCCGGGACTATGGCTACACCTTC. This codes for CASSVGTSGRDYGYTF.

V usage is TRBV7-2 and J usage is TRBJ2-7; D may be TRBD2 (5 bases). The CDR3 runs 15 residues. Trimming shortened V by 0 bases and J by 2 bases, and 11 bases separated the two germline ends. CDR1 is SGHTA, CDR2 FQGNSA, per germline. Written as DNA, the CDR3 is TGTGCCAGCAGCTTAGCGGGAGCGAGCCCCTACGAGCAGTACTTC. Translating it yields CASSLAGASPYEQYF.

The chain couples TRBV28 to TRBJ1-5, with D maybe TRBD1 (5 bases). CDR3 length: 14 residues. The V end lost 3 bases, the J end lost 6 bases, and 12 bases lay between the germline ends. The germline gives CDR1 MDHEN, CDR2 SYDVKM. The CDR3 bases are TGTGCCAGCAGTTTCGGGGGTCACGGTCAGCCCCAGCATTTT. Amino acids: CASSFGGHGQPQHF.

This chain uses TRBV7-3 with TRBJ2-1, with 14 positions matching TRBD2. The germline gives CDR1 SGHTA, CDR2 FQGTGA. The CDR3 length is 17 residues. V shed 0 bases and J 6 bases; nucleotides not matched to a gene: 4. CDR3 nucleotide sequence: TGTGCCAGCAGCTTAACTGGGGGACTAGCGGGAGTCAATGAGCAGTTCTTC. It encodes CASSLTGGLAGVNEQFF.

The rearrangement uses TRBV18 and TRBJ2-2; weak D call: TRBD2 (7 bases). V lost 4 bases and J lost 2, with 14 bases in between. The CDR3 consists of 16 residues. Looked up from germline, CDR1 is KGHSH and CDR2 is LQKENI. CDR3 residues: CASSRSGGLNTGELFF. For the CDR3, the DNA is TGTGCCAGCTCACGGTCCGGGGGGCTAAACACCGGGGAGCTGTTTTTT.

This chain joins TRBV14 and TRBJ1-2; 9 nucleotides agree with TRBD1. The CDR3 has 15 amino acids. CDR1 is SGHDN, CDR2 FVKESK, per germline. J gave up 6 bases and V 2 bases, and 7 bases lay outside the gene matches. The CDR3 sequence: CASSQLDRGIDGYTF. The CDR3 nucleotides are TGTGCCAGCAGCCAACTCGACAGGGGGATCGATGGCTACACCTTC.

This chain uses TRBV2 with TRBJ2-7; 15 nucleotides line up with TRBD2. V shed 1 base, J shed 0 bases, and the junction held 4 bases outside the gene matches. This CDR3 region has 18 residues. Germline V gives CDR1 SNHLY, CDR2 FYNNEI. In DNA, the CDR3 is TGTGCCAGCAGTGAAGAGGGACTAGCGGGAGGTTACTCCTACGAGCAGTACTTC. It encodes CASSEEGLAGGYSYEQYF.

The rearrangement uses TRBV13 and TRBJ2-1; TRBD2 agrees at 15 bases. The CDR3 runs to 18 residues. Trimming removed 5 bases from V and 3 bases from J; junction bases left unmatched: 8. CDR1 and CDR2 (germline): PRHDT, FYEKMQ (reference sequence). The CDR3 here is CASSERTSGRADYNEQFF. The CDR3 bases are TGTGCCAGCAGCGAGCGGACTAGCGGGAGGGCCGACTACAATGAGCAGTTCTTC.

This clone has a handful of counts. The rearrangement uses TRBV5-6 and TRBJ1-6, with TRBD1 matching 8 bases. Germline V gives CDR1 SGHDT, CDR2 YYEEEE. Germline trimming cut 2 bases from V and 10 bases from J; bases unmatched to any gene: 8. CDR3 size: 15 residues. The CDR3, as DNA: TGTGCCAGCAGCTTCCGGACAGGGATAGGATCACCCCTCCACTTT. Protein sequence: CASSFRTGIGSPLHF.

This clone was observed once. The rearrangement joins TRBV7-2 to TRBJ1-3; 8 positions match TRBD1. V lost 3 bases to trimming and J lost 8 bases; unmatched junction nucleotides: 6. Germline values: CDR1 SGHTA, CDR2 FQGNSA. The CDR3 contains 14 residues. Written as DNA, the CDR3 is TGTGCCAGCAGCTTCGGACAGGGCTATGACACCATATATTTT. It yields the protein CASSFGQGYDTIYF.

V gene TRBV27 combines with J gene TRBJ1-2, with unresolved D. The CDR3 is made up of 15 amino acids. Deletions cut 2 bases from V and 4 bases from J, with 14 bases between. The germline gives CDR1 MNHEY, CDR2 SMNVEV (reference sequence). CDR3 DNA sequence: TGTGCCAGCAGTTTAATGGCCGCACTATCCTATGGCTACACCTTC. Its translation is CASSLMAALSYGYTF.

The chain couples TRBV14 to TRBJ2-5; a weak D match, TRBD1 (6 bases). The germline V and J ends were trimmed by 2 bases and 6 bases, with 10 bases remaining between them. The length of the CDR3 is 13 residues. The V gene's germline CDR1 is SGHDN and CDR2 FVKESK. For the CDR3, the DNA is TGTGCCAGCAGCCAACAGGGGTGGCAGACCCAGTACTTC. Its translation: CASSQQGWQTQYF.

The chain carries TRBV29-1 and TRBJ1-1; 7 positions agree with TRBD1. CDR1 and CDR2 (germline): SQVTM, ANQGSEA. This CDR3 comprises 14 residues. The trim removed 6 bases at V and 0 bases at J, leaving 7 bases unmatched. CDR3 sequence reads: CSVPGTVLNTEAFF. As DNA, the CDR3 is TGCAGCGTGCCCGGGACAGTTTTGAACACTGAAGCTTTCTTT. The full variable domain, its missing parts supplied by reference TRBV29-1 and TRBJ1-1, is SAVISQKPSRDICQRGTSLTIQCQVDSQVTMMFWYRQQPGQSLTLIATANQGSEATYESGFVIDKFPISRPNLTFSTLTVSNMSPEDSSIYLCSVPGTVLNTEAFFGQGTRLTVV.

This clone was picked up a small number of times. The chain is built from TRBV6-5 and TRBJ2-7, with D tentatively TRBD1 (5 bases). Trimming took off 8 bases at V and 9 bases at J, with 17 bases between the two ends. Per germline, CDR1 MNHEY and CDR2 SVGAGI. This CDR3 has 12 residues. The CDR3 DNA reads TGTGCCAGCTTCGGTGGGGCCTGGTGGCAGTACTTC. It yields the protein CASFGGAWWQYF.